One and the same sample provided the 18 T cell receptor beta chains below, sequenced in a study of CD8 T cells in ankylosing spondylitis. TCRdb analysed the 5' RACE reads with MiXCR anew, one entry per CDR3 protein. The repertoire consists of approximately 150,000 distinct CDR3 sequences, with under 45% occurring once and the leading ten covering roughly 15%. Sequencing was performed on synovial fluid, either unsorted or a sorted T cell fraction (not recorded which). The source of these receptors is a male donor with ankylosing spondylitis.

The chain joins TRBV6-1 to TRBJ2-5; D is unclear. The V end lost 6 bases, the J end lost 0 bases, and 14 bases lay between the germline ends. The CDR3 runs 15 residues. CDR1 and CDR2 from the germline V gene are MNHNS and SASEGT. CDR3 in DNA: TGTGCCAGCAGGGTTAGAGGCCGCGACCAAGAGACCCAGTACTTC. As protein: CASRVRGRDQETQYF.

The V gene is TRBV12-3 or TRBV12-4, the J gene TRBJ2-7; D gene unclear. Between the trimmed V and J ends, which lost 3 bases and 2 bases, there was a span of 8 bases. This CDR3 region has 13 residues. CDR3 amino acids: CASSLGRPYEQYF. Here the CDR3 DNA reads TGTGCCAGCAGTTTGGGCAGACCCTACGAGCAGTACTTC.

J is TRBJ2-1 and V is TRBV20-1; 10 bases map to TRBD2. Trimming removed 7 bases from V and 6 bases from J; junction bases left unmatched: 9. The CDR3 runs to 14 residues. Germline V gives CDR1 DFQATT, CDR2 SNEGSKA (reference sequence). Here the CDR3 DNA reads TGCAGTGTCCTAGCGGGAGAAGTAATCAATGAGCAGTTCTTC. Protein: CSVLAGEVINEQFF.

The V and J genes are TRBV18 and TRBJ2-2; no clear D gene. CDR1 is KGHSH and CDR2 is LQKENI in the germline V gene. The CDR3 runs 14 residues. The V and J ends lost 3 bases and 1 base respectively, with 6 bases between them. The CDR3 sequence is CASSPLLNTGELFF. For the CDR3, the DNA is TGTGCCAGCTCACCGCTTTTGAACACCGGGGAGCTGTTTTTT.

At least ten counts were recorded for this clonotype. The chain recombines TRBV6-2 or TRBV6-3 with TRBJ2-7; perhaps D is TRBD1 or TRBD2 (5 bases each). V gave up 0 bases and J gave up 0 bases, with 9 bases separating them. The CDR3 totals 15 residues. Germline-derived CDR1 and CDR2 are MNHEY and SVGEGT. The CDR3 loop is CASSYSGTGSYEQYF. CDR3 in DNA: TGTGCCAGCAGTTACTCTGGGACGGGCTCCTACGAGCAGTACTTC.

The V and J genes are TRBV7-9 and TRBJ2-3; no firm D call. CDR1 is SEHNR, CDR2 FQNEAQ, per germline (reference sequence). The CDR3 spans 12 residues. V was pared by 4 bases and J by 6 bases, with 8 bases between. The CDR3 sequence is CASSYRRDTQYF. CDR3 DNA sequence: TGTGCCAGCAGCTACCGGCGTGATACGCAGTATTTT.

This clonotype has more than one count but fewer than ten. The chain has TRBV12-3 or TRBV12-4 and TRBJ2-2; 10 bases match TRBD2. V was pared by 4 bases and J by 4 bases, with 12 bases of the junction left unmatched. The CDR3 runs 18 residues. The DNA of the CDR3 is TGTGCCAGCAGTTCCGGGACTAGCGTTGCCCCGGGCACCGGGGAGCTGTTTTTT. Protein product: CASSSGTSVAPGTGELFF.

The V call is TRBV11-3, the J call TRBJ2-7; D perhaps matches TRBD2 (5 bases). With 1 base removed from V and 5 bases from J, the gap between germline ends came to 12 bases. The CDR3 runs to 14 residues. Germline assignment: CDR1 SGHNT and CDR2 YENEEA. CDR3 amino acids: CASSLAEVPHEQYF. The DNA of the CDR3 is TGTGCCAGCAGCTTAGCGGAGGTCCCCCACGAGCAGTACTTC.

This clonotype appeared once. This chain links TRBV3-1 with TRBJ2-2; tentatively, D is TRBD1 (5 bases). Between the trimmed V and J ends, which lost 2 bases and 4 bases, there was a span of 17 bases. CDR3 length equals 17 residues. The germline V gene encodes CDR1 LGHDT and CDR2 YNNKEL (reference sequence). Written as DNA, the CDR3 is TGTGCCAGCAGCCAAAAGGGGTTCCTAACATCCACCGGGGAGCTGTTTTTT. Translation gives CASSQKGFLTSTGELFF. The complete variable domain, with remaining parts taken from reference TRBV3-1 and TRBJ2-2, reads DTAVSQTPKYLVTQMGNDKSIKCEQNLGHDTMYWYKQDSKKFLKIMFSYNNKELIINETVPNRFSPKSPDKAHLNLHINSLELGDSAVYFCASSQKGFLTSTGELFFGEGSRLTVL.

This clonotype was seen once. The chain recombines TRBV7-9 with TRBJ2-7; 8 bases match TRBD1. Germline V gene sequence: CDR1 SEHNR, CDR2 FQNEAQ (reference sequence). CDR3 size: 14 residues. Unmatched junction bases numbered 6, after V lost 5 bases and J lost 3 bases. The CDR3 loop is CASSGGQGDYEQYF. CDR3 bases: TGTGCCAGCAGCGGAGGACAGGGAGACTACGAGCAGTACTTC.

This clonotype has just a few counts. The chain joins TRBV15 to TRBJ2-1; 7 bases align to TRBD2. J gave up 2 bases and V 1 base, and 8 bases lay outside the gene matches. CDR1 is LNHNV and CDR2 is YYDKDF in the germline V gene (reference sequence). This CDR3 is built from 17 residues. CDR3 nucleotide sequence: TGTGCCACCAGCAGAGCGGATAGCGGGCCACCCTACAATGAGCAGTTCTTC. Its translation is CATSRADSGPPYNEQFF.

This chain uses TRBV6-1 with TRBJ2-5; 7 nucleotides agree with TRBD2. The trim removed 5 bases at V and 5 bases at J, leaving 14 bases unmatched. Germline V gene sequence: CDR1 MNHNS, CDR2 SASEGT. The CDR3 contains 16 residues. Here the CDR3 reads CASSPRVVAGVETQYF. In DNA form, the CDR3 reads TGTGCCAGCAGTCCCCGGGTGGTAGCGGGTGTTGAGACCCAGTACTTC.

This clonotype was counted between two and nine times. J is TRBJ1-5 and V is TRBV2; TRBD1 is a possible D gene (5 bases). V was cut by 5 bases and J by 1 base, with 12 bases left in between. In germline, CDR1 is SNHLY, CDR2 FYNNEI. CDR3 length: 15 residues. CDR3 sequence reads: CASSNYDRSNQPQHF. The CDR3 region has the DNA TGTGCCAGCAGTAATTACGACAGAAGCAATCAGCCCCAGCATTTT.

Here the CDR3 DNA reads TGCAGTGCTAACCGGGACAGGAGGTCACCCCTCCACTTT. Its protein is CSANRDRRSPLHF. V is TRBV20-1 and J is TRBJ1-6; 8 bases match TRBD1. V gave up 4 bases and J gave up 10 bases; unmatched junction bases: 6. This CDR3 has 13 residues. Germline lookup yields CDR1 DFQATT and CDR2 SNEGSKA (reference sequence).

This clonotype was seen a handful of times. The gene calls are TRBV10-3 and TRBJ2-1; 7 nucleotides line up with TRBD1. CDR1 and CDR2 (germline): ENHRY, SYGVKD. The CDR3 totals 15 residues. V shed 6 bases, J shed 10 bases, and the junction held 15 bases outside the gene matches. The CDR3 nucleotides read TGTGCCATCAGCCGGCGACAGGGAACTCTCAGGGAGCAGTTCTTC. Translating gives CAISRRQGTLREQFF.

V is TRBV18 and J is TRBJ2-7, with TRBD2 matching over 7 bases. Germline-derived CDR1 and CDR2 are KGHSH and LQKENI. J was trimmed by 2 bases and V by 3 bases; bases with no gene match: 4. The CDR3 has 14 amino acids. The CDR3 bases are TGTGCCAGCTCACCCGAGCGGGGTACCTACGAGCAGTACTTC. The encoded protein is CASSPERGTYEQYF.

This clonotype has only a few counts. The V and J genes are TRBV4-1 and TRBJ2-7; TRBD1 aligns across 11 bases. Germline-derived CDR1 and CDR2 are MGHRA and YSYEKL. With V trimmed by 0 bases and J by 7 bases, 5 bases remained unmatched. There are 15 residues in the CDR3. The CDR3 is CASSQDRGQGVEQYF. The DNA of the CDR3 is TGCGCCAGCAGCCAAGATAGGGGACAGGGGGTTGAGCAGTACTTC.

In its sample, this clonotype was seen a few times. The chain recombines TRBV10-3 with TRBJ2-7; weak D call: TRBD1 (5 bases). Looked up from germline, CDR1 is ENHRY and CDR2 is SYGVKD. Deletions cut 5 bases from V and 2 bases from J, with 25 bases between. CDR3 length: 18 residues. CDR3 bases: TGTGCCATCAGTACATCGTATACTACAGGTGAAAGGACCTACGAGCAGTACTTC. The encoded protein is CAISTSYTTGERTYEQYF.